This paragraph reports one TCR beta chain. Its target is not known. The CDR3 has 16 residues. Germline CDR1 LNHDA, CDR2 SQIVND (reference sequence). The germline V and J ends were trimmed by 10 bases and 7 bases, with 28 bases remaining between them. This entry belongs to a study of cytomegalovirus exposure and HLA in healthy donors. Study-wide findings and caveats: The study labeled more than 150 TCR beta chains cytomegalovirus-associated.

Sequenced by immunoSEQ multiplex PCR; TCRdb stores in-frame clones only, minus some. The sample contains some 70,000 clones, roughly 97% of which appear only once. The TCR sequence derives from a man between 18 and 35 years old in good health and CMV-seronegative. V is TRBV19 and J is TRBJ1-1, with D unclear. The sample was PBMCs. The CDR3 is CATTSLAGRTFGEAFF. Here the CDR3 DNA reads TGTGCCACCACTTCTTTGGCAGGCCGTACGTTCGGTGAAGCTTTCTTT.